These 17 T cell receptor beta chains share one sample of origin, sequenced in a study of T-cell reconstitution after alpha-beta-depleted transplantation in children. Preparation of the TCRbeta library was carried out with unique molecular identifiers. In TCRdb, the PCR reads were re-called with MiXCR into one record per CDR3 protein. This table has 300,000 to 350,000 distinct CDR3 sequences, approximately 23% appearing once. This specimen consisted of PBMCs, mostly from graft donor cells, obtained 180 days after TCRalphabeta/CD19-depleted stem cell transplant. The receptors come from a male patient between 10 and 17 years old who had a stem cell transplant for acute lymphoblastic leukemia, so the T cells may come from the graft donor.

This clonotype was counted only a few times. At one end the junction does not follow the germline gene, possibly because of a read error. The chain couples TRBV9 to TRBJ2-1; D gene unclear. The germline gives CDR1 SGDLS, CDR2 YYNGEE. The CDR3 covers 15 residues. This chain's CDR3 is CASSVVSTATNVQFF. CDR3 DNA sequence: TGTGCCAGCAGCGTAGTATCTACCGCTACAAATGTGCAGTTCTTC.

The chain recombines TRBV20-1 with TRBJ2-7, with 7 bases identical to TRBD2. Trimming at V came to 2 bases and at J to 4 bases, leaving 5 bases not matched to a gene. This CDR3 is 13 amino acids long. Germline loops: CDR1 DFQATT, CDR2 SNEGSKA (reference sequence). CDR3 region: CSARKTSRYEQYF. The CDR3 coding sequence is TGCAGTGCTAGAAAGACTAGCAGGTACGAGCAGTACTTC.

This clonotype has more than one count but fewer than ten. This rearrangement joins TRBV12-3 or TRBV12-4 to TRBJ2-7; D is undetermined. The CDR3 is 13 amino acids. V was clipped by 1 base and J by 0 bases, with 4 bases between them. Here the CDR3 DNA reads TGTGCCAGCAGTTTAGACAACTCCTACGAGCAGTACTTC. Protein product: CASSLDNSYEQYF.

This clonotype came up many times. The rearrangement links TRBV7-6 to TRBJ2-7, with D possibly being TRBD1 (6 bases). CDR3 length: 15 amino acids. V lost 0 bases and J lost 1, with 10 bases in between. Germline V CDR1 and CDR2: SGHVS, FNYEAQ. CDR3 in DNA: TGTGCCAGCAGCTTAGCGGCCCAGGGGTCCTACGAGCAGTACTTC. Protein sequence: CASSLAAQGSYEQYF. Full variable domain (rest looked up from reference TRBV7-6 and TRBJ2-7): GAGVSQSPRYKVTKRGQDVALRCDPISGHVSLYWYRQALGQGPEFLTYFNYEAQQDKSGLPNDRFSAERPEGSISTLTIQRTEQRDSAMYRCASSLAAQGSYEQYFGPGTRLTVT.

The chain has TRBV25-1 and TRBJ1-5; 7 bases are a match to TRBD1. The CDR3 has 18 residues. The trim removed 1 base at V and 3 bases at J, leaving 12 bases unmatched. Germline V CDR1 and CDR2: MGHDK, SYGVNS. CDR3 DNA sequence: TGTGCCAGCAGTGAATCCCGTCAGGGGGTATCAGCCAATCAGCCCCAGCATTTT. Amino acids: CASSESRQGVSANQPQHF.

The CDR3 loop reads CAGSSRQGWNTEAFF. The CDR3 nucleotides are TGTGCCGGCAGTTCTCGACAGGGGTGGAACACTGAAGCTTTCTTT. This sequence joins TRBV10-3 and TRBJ1-1; 8 bases map to TRBD1. Germline V lookup: CDR1 ENHRY, CDR2 SYGVKD. J lost 1 base, V lost 11 bases, and 12 bases had no gene match. This CDR3 has 15 residues.

This clonotype was seen at least ten times. The chain carries TRBV12-3 or TRBV12-4 and TRBJ1-1; TRBD1 matches at 8 bases. The length of the CDR3 is 15 residues. After removal of 3 bases from V and 4 bases from J, the junction contained 7 bases not matched to a gene. The CDR3 protein is CASSFRTRGPTEAFF. The DNA of the CDR3 is TGTGCCAGCAGTTTCCGCACCAGGGGGCCCACTGAAGCTTTCTTT.

J is TRBJ2-1 and V is TRBV6-1; 9 nucleotides agree with TRBD1. V shed 4 bases, J shed 4 bases, and the junction held 5 bases outside the gene matches. Germline CDR1 and CDR2: MNHNS and SASEGT. The CDR3 runs 15 residues. The CDR3 region is CASSAGQGSYNEQFF. The CDR3 DNA reads as TGTGCCAGCAGTGCCGGACAGGGGTCGTACAATGAGCAGTTCTTC.

In its sample, this clonotype was seen a few times. This chain joins TRBV20-1 and TRBJ1-1; no clear D. This CDR3 is built from 13 residues. The V end was cut by 0 bases, the J end by 8 bases, with 13 bases between. Germline CDR1 reads DFQATT; CDR2 reads SNEGSKA (reference sequence). This CDR3 is CSARDRLLGEAFF. For the CDR3, the DNA is TGCAGTGCTAGAGATCGACTGCTGGGGGAAGCTTTCTTT.

V is TRBV25-1 and J is TRBJ2-3; D may be TRBD1 (6 bases). The CDR3 runs 16 residues. Trimming removed 5 bases from V and 0 bases from J, with 15 bases in between. Per the germline V gene, CDR1 is MGHDK and CDR2 is SYGVNS. The CDR3 DNA reads TGTGCCAGCAGTAAGGGCAGGGGACCCAGCACAGATACGCAGTATTTT. Protein: CASSKGRGPSTDTQYF.

V and J are TRBV18 and TRBJ2-7; 9 bases agree with TRBD1. The germline CDR1 and CDR2 sequences are KGHSH and LQKENI. The CDR3 loop spans 15 amino acids. The junction had 9 bases not matched to a gene; V was cut back by 3 bases and J by 6 bases. The chain's CDR3 is CASSPLPGQGGEQYF. The CDR3 coding sequence is TGTGCCAGCTCACCTCTTCCGGGACAGGGTGGCGAGCAGTACTTC.

The chain is built from TRBV5-1 and TRBJ2-1, with no clear D. The CDR3 length is 13 residues. Germline V CDR1 and CDR2: SGHRS, YFSETQ. With 4 bases removed from V and 7 bases from J, the gap between germline ends came to 12 bases. CDR3 protein: CASSPVSRNEQFF. CDR3 coding DNA: TGCGCCAGCAGCCCCGTGAGTCGAAATGAGCAGTTCTTC.

The chain combines TRBV7-3 with TRBJ2-3; D assignment may be TRBD1 or TRBD2 (5 bases each). Looked up from germline, CDR1 is SGHTA and CDR2 is FQGTGA. Trimming left V 0 bases short and J 2 bases short, with 15 bases between. The length of the CDR3 is 17 residues. CDR3 loop: CASSLTGTYWATDTQYF. In DNA, the CDR3 is TGTGCCAGCAGCTTAACGGGGACCTACTGGGCCACAGATACGCAGTATTTT.

This chain links TRBV20-1 with TRBJ2-5, with 11 nucleotides matching TRBD2. CDR3 length equals 17 residues. V gave up 2 bases and J gave up 3 bases; unmatched junction bases: 11. The germline gives CDR1 DFQATT, CDR2 SNEGSKA (reference sequence). CDR3 region: CSARSYLAGGGKETQYF. CDR3 nucleotide sequence: TGCAGTGCTAGATCTTACCTAGCGGGAGGCGGGAAAGAGACCCAGTACTTC.

The chain carries TRBV5-1 and TRBJ2-7, with 7 bases that match TRBD2. The V gene's germline CDR1 is SGHRS and CDR2 YFSETQ. The CDR3 totals 12 residues. V dropped 4 bases and J dropped 2; count of bases not matched to a gene: 0. The CDR3 reads CASSGTTYEQYF. CDR3 coding DNA: TGCGCCAGCAGCGGGACTACCTACGAGCAGTACTTC.

This clonotype was observed a few times. CDR3 in DNA: TGTGCTAGTGGTTTGGTACTTACTACTACTACTAGCGGGTTTATCTACGAGCAGTACTTC. It codes for CASGLVLTTTTSGFIYEQYF. The chain employs TRBV12-5 and TRBJ2-7, with 9 bases matching TRBD2. Per germline, CDR1 LGHNT and CDR2 FRNRAP. Trimming took 0 bases from V and 3 from J; bases not matched to a gene: 18. The CDR3 contains 20 residues.

CDR3 region: CASSFGTSYEQYF. The DNA for the CDR3 is TGTGCCAGCAGCTTTGGCACCTCCTACGAGCAGTACTTC. The J gene is TRBJ2-7, the V gene TRBV5-4; D gene uncertain. The V and J ends lost 2 bases and 0 bases respectively, with 6 bases between them. This CDR3 has 13 amino acids. Germline values: CDR1 SGHNT, CDR2 YYREEE (reference sequence).